This entry concerns a single T cell receptor (beta chain). The data originate from a study of control samples from healthy donors and cancer patients. The data were produced by immunoSEQ multiplex PCR, yet TCRdb's version contains in-frame clones alone and is incomplete. There are some 67,000 clones in the sample; approximately 89% occur only once, and 15% to 20% lies in the top ten. Sequenced input: PBMCs. This clonotype originated in a man aged 55 to 70 with lung cancer.

The CDR3 DNA reads as TGTGCCAGCAGTTTGATTCCTACCTACGAGCAGTACTTC. It specifies CASSLIPTYEQYF. The chain links TRBV6-5 to TRBJ2-7; D is unresolved. The CDR3 is 13 residues long. Germline-derived CDR1 and CDR2 are MNHEY and SVGAGI. Trimming stripped 4 bases from V and 2 bases from J, with 9 bases between.